The 13 T cell receptor beta chains presented below share a single source sample, sequenced in a study of graft-versus-host responses after intestinal transplantation. Using immunoSEQ multiplex PCR, the repertoire was profiled, and TCRdb retains in-frame clones only, with some absent. Of tens of thousands of clones in the sample, just over 90% were seen once. These TCRs are of unknown antigen specificity. Sample: unstimulated CD8+ T cells sorted from spleen or lymph node cells, taken before intestinal transplant. Receptor source: a human donor who received an intestinal transplant.

The chain carries TRBV7-2 and TRBJ1-1; perhaps TRBD1 as D (6 bases). This CDR3 spans 15 amino acids. V gave up 5 bases and J gave up 3 bases, with 16 bases separating them. Looked up from germline, CDR1 is SGHTA and CDR2 is FQGNSA. CDR3 in amino acids: CASSPDRRGDTEAFF. CDR3 nucleotides: TGTGCCAGCAGCCCTGACAGGAGAGGGGACACTGAAGCTTTCTTT.

The chain is built from TRBV27 and TRBJ1-1; TRBD1 is a possible D gene (6 bases). V shed 4 bases and J shed 1 base, with 7 bases lying between them. The germline gives CDR1 MNHEY, CDR2 SMNVEV (reference sequence). The CDR3 covers 13 residues. CDR3 sequence reads: CASSSTGNTEAFF. CDR3 sequence (DNA): TGTGCCAGCAGTTCGACAGGGAACACTGAAGCTTTCTTT.

Details on this clone: Distinct nucleotide sequences in the sample also encode this CDR3. V usage is TRBV6-6 and J usage is TRBJ2-3; 9 bases agree with TRBD2. This CDR3 contains 16 residues. From germline, CDR1 is MNHNY and CDR2 SVGAGI (reference sequence). J gave up 2 bases and V 2 bases, and 5 bases lay outside the gene matches. CDR3 amino acids: CASSYGLAGNTDTQYF. The CDR3, as DNA: TGTGCCAGCAGTTACGGCCTAGCGGGGAACACAGATACGCAGTATTTT.

This chain joins TRBV5-6 and TRBJ1-2; TRBD1 aligns across 9 bases. This CDR3 region has 14 residues. V shed 3 bases, J shed 2 bases, and the junction held 2 bases outside the gene matches. The V gene's germline CDR1 is SGHDT and CDR2 YYEEEE. The CDR3, as DNA: TGTGCCAGCAGCTACGGGACAGGGAACTATGGCTACACCTTC. Amino acid sequence: CASSYGTGNYGYTF.

The chain uses TRBV6-5 and TRBJ1-1; 7 bases agree with TRBD1. The V segment lost 6 bases and the J segment 5 bases; nucleotides outside the gene matches: 12. The V gene's germline CDR1 is MNHEY and CDR2 SVGAGI. The CDR3 is 15 residues long. The CDR3 loop is CASRRRTGDWTEAFF. DNA of the CDR3: TGTGCCAGCAGACGCCGAACAGGGGATTGGACTGAAGCTTTCTTT.

The V and J genes are TRBV4-1 and TRBJ1-3; 8 bases align to TRBD1. The J segment lost 4 bases and the V segment lost 3 bases, leaving 8 bases of the junction unmatched. The CDR3 is 16 amino acids. Germline CDR1 MGHRA, CDR2 YSYEKL. The CDR3 loop is CASSHPTGERGNTIYF. CDR3 nucleotide sequence: TGCGCCAGCAGCCATCCGACAGGGGAGCGAGGAAACACCATATATTTT.

This CDR3 reads CASSLGPGQGYGEQFF. The CDR3 nucleotides are TGTGCCAGCAGCTTGGGGCCGGGACAGGGGTACGGTGAGCAGTTCTTC. The chain couples TRBV11-2 to TRBJ2-1, with TRBD1 matching 10 bases. There are 16 residues in the CDR3. Germline V lookup: CDR1 SGHAT, CDR2 FQNNGV. V dropped 3 bases and J dropped 9; count of bases not matched to a gene: 11.

The chain's CDR3 is CASSPPDNLGGEQYF. CDR3 in DNA: TGTGCCAGCAGCCCGCCCGACAACCTGGGAGGGGAGCAGTACTTC. V is TRBV7-9 and J is TRBJ2-7; 7 bases line up with TRBD2. V trimming: 5 bases; J trimming: 7 bases; junction bases outside the gene matches: 14. Germline assignment: CDR1 SEHNR and CDR2 FQNEAQ (reference sequence). The CDR3 covers 15 residues.

This chain connects TRBV27 to TRBJ2-7, with D tentatively TRBD2 (5 bases). Between the trimmed V and J ends, which lost 8 bases and 6 bases, there was a span of 14 bases. CDR3 size: 12 residues. The germline CDR1 and CDR2 sequences are MNHEY and SMNVEV (reference sequence). This CDR3 reads CASGPTGIEQYF. The CDR3 region has the DNA TGTGCCAGCGGGCCCACCGGGATCGAGCAGTACTTC.

The chain has TRBV11-3 and TRBJ2-7; 9 bases line up with TRBD1. The junction had 3 bases not matched to a gene; V was cut back by 6 bases and J by 3 bases. Germline lookup yields CDR1 SGHNT and CDR2 YENEEA. This CDR3 has 13 residues. CDR3 nucleotides: TGTGCCAGCAGAGGGGGACAGGGCTACGAGCAGTACTTC. Protein product: CASRGGQGYEQYF.

The gene calls are TRBV7-9 and TRBJ1-2, with 9 bases lining up with TRBD1. The CDR3 covers 16 residues. V trimming: 2 bases; J trimming: 4 bases; junction bases outside the gene matches: 8. Germline CDR1 reads SEHNR; CDR2 reads FQNEAQ (reference sequence). The CDR3 region is CASSLILGQGTYGYTF. The CDR3 nucleotides read TGTGCCAGCAGCTTAATTTTGGGACAGGGCACCTATGGCTACACCTTC.

The chain employs TRBV6-5 and TRBJ1-5, with unresolved D. CDR1 MNHEY and CDR2 SVGAGI come from the germline V gene. V was clipped by 5 bases and J by 0 bases, with 11 bases between them. The CDR3 loop spans 15 amino acids. The CDR3 bases are TGTGCCAGCAGTGGGGAGAGTTATAGCAATCAGCCCCAGCATTTT. Amino acids: CASSGESYSNQPQHF.

Of note for this clone: Different DNA sequences within this sample yield the same CDR3. The V call is TRBV27, the J call TRBJ1-5; D gene unclear. Germline V gene lookup returns CDR1 MNHEY and CDR2 SMNVEV (reference sequence). Trimming shortened V by 2 bases and J by 2 bases, and 4 bases separated the two germline ends. CDR3 length: 13 residues. The CDR3 reads CASSLTGNQPQHF. In nucleotides, the CDR3 is TGTGCCAGCAGTTTAACTGGCAATCAGCCCCAGCATTTT.